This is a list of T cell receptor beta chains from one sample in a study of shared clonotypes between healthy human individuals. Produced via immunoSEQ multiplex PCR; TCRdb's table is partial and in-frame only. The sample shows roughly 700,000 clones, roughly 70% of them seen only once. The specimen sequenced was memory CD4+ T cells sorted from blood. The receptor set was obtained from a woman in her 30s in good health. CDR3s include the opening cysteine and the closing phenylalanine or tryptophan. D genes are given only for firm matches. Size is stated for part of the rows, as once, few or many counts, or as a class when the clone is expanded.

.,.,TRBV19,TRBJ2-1,TGTGCCAGTAGTATAGGCCGAAGCTCCTACAATGAGCAGTTCTTC,CASSIGRSSYNEQFF
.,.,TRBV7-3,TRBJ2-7,TGTGCCAGCAGCTTGATGGGCGTTCTCTACGAGCAGTACTTC,CASSLMGVLYEQYF
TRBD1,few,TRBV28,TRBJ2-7,TGTGCCAGCAGTTATGGCAGGGGGTTCTCCTACGAGCAGTACTTC,CASSYGRGFSYEQYF
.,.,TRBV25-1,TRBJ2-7,TGTGCCAGCAGTGATCATGCGGAACCCTACTACGAGCAGTACTTC,CASSDHAEPYYEQYF
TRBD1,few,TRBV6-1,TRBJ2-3,TGTGCCACTAGGACAGGGACGAGCACAGATACGCAGTATTTT,CATRTGTSTDTQYF
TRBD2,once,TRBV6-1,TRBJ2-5,TGTGCCAGCAGAACTGGGGGGGACGGGGAGACCCAGTACTTC,CASRTGGDGETQYF
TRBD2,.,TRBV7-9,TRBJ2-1,TGTGCCAGCGGCATCGCCGGCGGGAGGGGGAATGAGCAGTTCTTC,CASGIAGGRGNEQFF
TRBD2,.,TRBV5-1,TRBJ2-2,TGCGCCAGCTTCGGGGTAGCGGGACACACCGGGGAGCTGTTTTTT,CASFGVAGHTGELFF
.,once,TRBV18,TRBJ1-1,TGTGCCAGCTCCCCAGCAGGGTATCGTATGAACACTGAAGCTTTCTTT,CASSPAGYRMNTEAFF
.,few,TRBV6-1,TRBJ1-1,TGTGCCAGCAGTGCGCGGGGGAACAGTCACGCTGAAGCTTTCTTT,CASSARGNSHAEAFF
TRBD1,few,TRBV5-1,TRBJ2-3,TGCGCCAGCAGCTCCACAGGGGCCGTTGCTTCAGATACGCAGTATTTT,CASSSTGAVASDTQYF
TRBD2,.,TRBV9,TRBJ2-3,TGTGCCAGCAGCGTAGGGAAAGCGGGAGGGCCGCAGGATACGCAGTATTTT,CASSVGKAGGPQDTQYF
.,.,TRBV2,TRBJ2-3,TGTGCCAGCAGTCCTATCGTGCGGGCCAGCACAGATACGCAGTATTTT,CASSPIVRASTDTQYF